This T cell receptor (beta chain) was found in a study of shared clonotypes between healthy human individuals. TCRdb's table, derived via immunoSEQ multiplex PCR, lists solely in-frame clones and lacks some. This table has more than 500,000 clones, around 95% appearing once. CD8 cells regarded as naive lacked CD45RO, were positively chosen for CCR7, and omitted terminally differentiated effector memory CD45RA+ cells. Those who donated were healthy HIV-negative adults, with no recent acute infections or vaccinations reported. Germline values: CDR1 MDHEN, CDR2 SYDVKM. The CDR3 contains 15 residues. Trimming shortened V by 3 bases and J by 1 base, and 11 bases separated the two germline ends.

This clonotype originated in a woman aged 30 to 39 in good health. This chain joins TRBV28 and TRBJ2-3, with D uncertain. The sample was naive CD8+ T cells sorted from blood. The CDR3 loop is CASSFGSGGTDTQYF. The DNA for the CDR3 is TGTGCCAGCAGTTTCGGGTCTGGGGGCACAGATACGCAGTATTTT.